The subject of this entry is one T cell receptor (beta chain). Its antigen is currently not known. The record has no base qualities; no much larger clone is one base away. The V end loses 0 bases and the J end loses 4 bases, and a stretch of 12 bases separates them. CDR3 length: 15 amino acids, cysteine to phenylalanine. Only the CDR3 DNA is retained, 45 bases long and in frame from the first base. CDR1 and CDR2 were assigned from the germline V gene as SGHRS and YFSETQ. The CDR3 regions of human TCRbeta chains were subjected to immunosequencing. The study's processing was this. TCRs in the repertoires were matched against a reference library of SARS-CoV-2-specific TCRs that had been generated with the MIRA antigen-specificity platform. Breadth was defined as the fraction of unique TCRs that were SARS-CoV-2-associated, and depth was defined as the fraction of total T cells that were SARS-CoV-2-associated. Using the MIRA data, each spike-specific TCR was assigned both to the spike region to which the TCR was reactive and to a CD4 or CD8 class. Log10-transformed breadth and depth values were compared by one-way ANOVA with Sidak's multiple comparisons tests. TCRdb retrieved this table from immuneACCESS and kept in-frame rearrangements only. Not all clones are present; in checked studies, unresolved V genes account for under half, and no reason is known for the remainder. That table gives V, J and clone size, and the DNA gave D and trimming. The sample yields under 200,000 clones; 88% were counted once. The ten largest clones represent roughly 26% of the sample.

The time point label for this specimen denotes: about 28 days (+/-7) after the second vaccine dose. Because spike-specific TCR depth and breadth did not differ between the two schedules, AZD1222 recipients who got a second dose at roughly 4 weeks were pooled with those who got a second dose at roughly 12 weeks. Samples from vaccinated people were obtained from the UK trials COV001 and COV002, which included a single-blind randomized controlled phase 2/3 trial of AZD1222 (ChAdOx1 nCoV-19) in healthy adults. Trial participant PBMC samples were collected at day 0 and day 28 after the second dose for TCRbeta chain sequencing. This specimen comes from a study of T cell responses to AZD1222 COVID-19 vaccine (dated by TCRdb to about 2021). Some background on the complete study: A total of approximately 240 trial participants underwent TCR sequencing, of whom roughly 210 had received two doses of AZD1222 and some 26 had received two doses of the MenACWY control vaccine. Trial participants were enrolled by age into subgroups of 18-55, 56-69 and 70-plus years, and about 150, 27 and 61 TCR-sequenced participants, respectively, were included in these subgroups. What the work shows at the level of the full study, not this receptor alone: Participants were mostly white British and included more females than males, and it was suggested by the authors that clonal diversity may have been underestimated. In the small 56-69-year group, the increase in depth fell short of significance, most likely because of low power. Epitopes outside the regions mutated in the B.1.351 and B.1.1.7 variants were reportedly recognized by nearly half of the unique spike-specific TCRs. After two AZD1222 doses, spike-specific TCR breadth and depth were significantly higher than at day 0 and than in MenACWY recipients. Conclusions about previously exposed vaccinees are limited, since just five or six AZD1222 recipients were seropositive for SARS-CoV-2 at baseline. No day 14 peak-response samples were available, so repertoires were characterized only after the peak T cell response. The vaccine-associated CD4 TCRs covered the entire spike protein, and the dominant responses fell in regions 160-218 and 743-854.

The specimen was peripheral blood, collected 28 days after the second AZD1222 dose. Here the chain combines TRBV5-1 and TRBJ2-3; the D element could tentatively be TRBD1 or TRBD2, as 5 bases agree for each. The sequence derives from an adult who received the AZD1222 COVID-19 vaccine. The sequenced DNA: TGCGCCAGCAGCTTGGTGGGGGAGAATCCAGATACGCAGTATTTT. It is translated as CASSLVGENPDTQYF.